This TCR beta chain was profiled in a study of vaccination and CD4 T cells after COVID-19. Overall study: Each enrolled participant received a two-dose regimen of either BNT162b2 or mRNA-1273 vaccine.

Overall study findings and caveats: A comparatively limited set of convalescent patients was examined, with no early post-infection timepoints.

At the Johns Hopkins FTIC core, DNA taken from cultured CD4+ T cells was sequenced by way of the Oncomine TCR Beta short-read assay. Using its own MiXCR run on the PCR reads, TCRdb lists one record per CDR3 protein. The sample has about 22,000 distinct CDR3 sequences, about 33% seen once. Time point here: late sampling 161 to 241 days after vaccination in a few convalescent patients. As for treatment: approximately 11-day PBMC culture with coronavirus spike peptide pools or control peptides (ViraFEST assay). This CDR3 contains 18 residues. Looked up from germline, CDR1 is LNHDA and CDR2 is SQIVND (reference sequence). Trimming cost V 6 bases and J 0 bases, with 21 bases left between them. Notes on this clonotype: Its target is not known.

This specimen consisted of CD4+ T cells from blood, cultured in vitro, obtained about 7 months after SARS-CoV-2 vaccination. The source of this sequence is a human donor who had recovered from COVID-19. The chain combines TRBV19 with TRBJ1-5; possibly TRBD1 for D (6 bases). In nucleotides, the CDR3 is TGTGCCAGTAGCCCAGGGTACACCCAGGGGTATAGCAATCAGCCCCAGCATTTT. This encodes CASSPGYTQGYSNQPQHF.